These 23 T cell receptor beta chains were sequenced from one sample in a study of T cell changes during pregnancy in multiple sclerosis. Sequenced by immunoSEQ multiplex PCR; TCRdb stores in-frame clones only, minus some. Seen here are about 44,000 clones, 80% to 95% observed once, and the top ten hold approximately 0.73%. This sample comprised CD4+ T cells from peripheral blood mononuclear cells, obtained in the first trimester of pregnancy. These receptors all come from a female donor with multiple sclerosis, enrolled in a pregnancy study.

V and J are TRBV28 and TRBJ2-2; 8 bases fit TRBD2. Germline CDR1 MDHEN, CDR2 SYDVKM. This CDR3 comprises 15 residues. V lost 6 bases and J lost 5; bases outside the gene matches: 8. CDR3 region: CASRGAGGATGELFF. CDR3 coding DNA: TGTGCCAGCAGGGGGGCGGGGGGCGCGACCGGGGAGCTGTTTTTT.

V and J are TRBV5-1 and TRBJ1-1; D is uncertain. The CDR3 consists of 13 residues. The V gene lost 4 bases and the J gene lost 4 bases, with 11 bases spanning the gap. Germline CDR1 reads SGHRS; CDR2 reads YFSETQ. CDR3 DNA: TGCGCCAGCAGCCTGGCGAGGGCCACTGAAGCTTTCTTT. It specifies CASSLARATEAFF.

The J gene is TRBJ2-7, the V gene TRBV11-2; the D is unclear. Trimming removed 0 bases from V and 5 bases from J, with 14 bases in between. This CDR3 is 15 amino acids long. Germline assignment: CDR1 SGHAT and CDR2 FQNNGV. This CDR3 reads CASSLDGGSTDEQYF. CDR3 DNA: TGTGCCAGCAGCTTAGATGGCGGTAGCACGGACGAGCAGTACTTC. Variable domain in full (rest from reference TRBV11-2 and TRBJ2-7): EAGVAQSPRYKIIEKRQSVAFWCNPISGHATLYWYQQILGQGPKLLIQFQNNGVVDDSQLPKDRFSAERLKGVDSTLKIQPAKLEDSAVYLCASSLDGGSTDEQYFGPGTRLTVT.

The J gene is TRBJ2-7, the V gene TRBV13, with D possibly TRBD2 on 6 matching bases. The CDR3 loop spans 14 amino acids. Trimming removed 5 bases from V and 4 bases from J, with 15 bases in between. Per germline, CDR1 PRHDT and CDR2 FYEKMQ (reference sequence). CDR3 in DNA: TGTGCCAGCAGCCCCATGACTAGTCCGTACGAGCAGTACTTC. Amino acid sequence: CASSPMTSPYEQYF.

This chain links TRBV25-1 with TRBJ1-1; D call uncertain. The germline gives CDR1 MGHDK, CDR2 SYGVNS. The ends were cut back, 5 bases at V and 6 bases at J, with 10 bases in the middle. The CDR3 sequence is 12 residues long. CDR3 amino acids: CASSTYPSEAFF. The CDR3 nucleotides read TGTGCCAGCAGTACTTATCCCTCTGAAGCTTTCTTT.

The rearrangement links TRBV29-1 to TRBJ2-5, with a possible D match to TRBD2 (7 bases). The DNA end is more similar to TRBJ2-7, so the J call may be wrong. Per germline, CDR1 SQVTM and CDR2 ANQGSEA. This CDR3 has 16 residues. The CDR3 nucleotides read TGCAGCGTTGAACTCTACGGGGGGCCCCCTAGATACGAGCAGTACTTC. Protein: CSVELYGGPPRYEQYF.

The V call is TRBV28, the J call TRBJ2-2; tentative D call: TRBD2 (5 bases). Germline CDR1 reads MDHEN; CDR2 reads SYDVKM. Between the trimmed V and J ends, which lost 11 bases and 2 bases, there was a span of 24 bases. This CDR3 is 17 amino acids long. CDR3 amino acids: CAGVGQVLADNTGELFF. The CDR3 nucleotides are TGTGCCGGAGTGGGTCAGGTTCTAGCAGACAACACCGGGGAGCTGTTTTTT.

V usage is TRBV6-5 and J usage is TRBJ2-5; no clear D. CDR1 is MNHEY, CDR2 SVGAGI, per germline. The CDR3 extends over 14 amino acids. With 0 bases removed from V and 3 bases from J, the gap between germline ends came to 8 bases. This chain's CDR3 is CASSYSRSKETQYF. CDR3 nucleotide sequence: TGTGCCAGCAGTTACTCTCGGTCAAAAGAGACCCAGTACTTC.

The V gene is TRBV5-1, the J gene TRBJ1-2; 12 bases agree with TRBD1. The germline gives CDR1 SGHRS, CDR2 YFSETQ. The CDR3 runs to 15 residues. Trimming at V came to 3 bases and at J to 5 bases, leaving 5 bases not matched to a gene. CDR3 region: CASSWDRGPIYGYTF. CDR3 bases: TGCGCCAGCAGCTGGGACAGGGGGCCGATATATGGCTACACCTTC.

The chain employs TRBV5-1 and TRBJ1-2; maybe TRBD1 (5 bases). The V gene's germline CDR1 is SGHRS and CDR2 YFSETQ. CDR3 length equals 14 residues. Between the trimmed V and J ends, which lost 4 bases and 5 bases, there was a span of 15 bases. CDR3 amino acids: CASSPQGGGYGYTF. CDR3 DNA: TGCGCCAGCAGCCCCCAGGGAGGAGGATATGGCTACACCTTC.

This clone appeared a single time. The gene calls are TRBV28 and TRBJ2-6, with 7 bases fitting TRBD1. Germline V gene lookup returns CDR1 MDHEN and CDR2 SYDVKM. The CDR3 is made up of 14 amino acids. The trim removed 11 bases at V and 0 bases at J, leaving 4 bases unmatched. Here the CDR3 reads CAVQGHSGANVLTF. CDR3 DNA sequence: TGTGCCGTACAGGGGCACTCTGGGGCCAACGTCCTGACTTTC.

This chain links TRBV7-9 with TRBJ2-1, with 14 nucleotides matching TRBD2. The V gene's germline CDR1 is SEHNR and CDR2 FQNEAQ (reference sequence). The CDR3 consists of 19 residues. The V segment lost 4 bases and the J segment 3 bases; nucleotides outside the gene matches: 11. Here the CDR3 DNA reads TGTGCCAGCAGCTCCTTTGGGACTAGCGGGAGAAAGGGCTACAATGAGCAGTTCTTC. Translation gives CASSSFGTSGRKGYNEQFF.

The J gene is TRBJ1-4, the V gene TRBV28, with a weak D call TRBD1 (6 bases). Per the germline V gene, CDR1 is MDHEN and CDR2 is SYDVKM. Trimming took off 5 bases at V and 8 bases at J, with 18 bases between the two ends. CDR3 size: 15 residues. This CDR3 reads CASSPQTGPMEKLFF. DNA for the CDR3: TGTGCCAGCAGTCCCCAGACAGGACCTATGGAAAAACTGTTTTTT.

The chain carries TRBV5-1 and TRBJ2-3; D call uncertain. CDR3 length equals 15 residues. Germline CDR1 and CDR2: SGHRS and YFSETQ. The V end was cut by 2 bases, the J end by 0 bases, with 10 bases between. The CDR3 bases are TGCGCCAGCAGCTTTGCAGTTGGCAGCACAGATACGCAGTATTTT. Its translation is CASSFAVGSTDTQYF. The variable domain in full, completed from reference TRBV5-1 and TRBJ2-3, reads KAGVTQTPRYLIKTRGQQVTLSCSPISGHRSVSWYQQTPGQGLQFLFEYFSETQRNKGNFPGRFSGRQFSNSRSEMNVSTLELGDSALYLCASSFAVGSTDTQYFGPGTRLTVL.

J is TRBJ2-3 and V is TRBV18, with D maybe TRBD1 (5 bases). Trimming left V 2 bases short and J 2 bases short, with 8 bases between. CDR1 is KGHSH, CDR2 LQKENI, per germline. This CDR3 spans 14 amino acids. Here the CDR3 DNA reads TGTGCCAGCTCACCAAACAGGATCACAGATACGCAGTATTTT. Protein: CASSPNRITDTQYF. Using reference TRBV18 and TRBJ2-3 for the parts outside the CDR3, the full variable domain is NAGVMQNPRHLVRRRGQEARLRCSPMKGHSHVYWYRQLPEEGLKFMVYLQKENIIDESGMPKERFSAEFPKEGPSILRIQQVVRGDSAAYFCASSPNRITDTQYFGPGTRLTVL.

This clone was detected once. V and J are TRBV28 and TRBJ1-5; the match to TRBD1 covers 7 bases. Germline V gene sequence: CDR1 MDHEN, CDR2 SYDVKM. The CDR3 sequence is 14 residues long. V shed 7 bases and J 6 bases; nucleotides not matched to a gene: 9. In nucleotides, the CDR3 is TGTGCCAGCACCTTAACAGGGGCCGGTCAGCCCCAGCATTTT. Translated: CASTLTGAGQPQHF.

This clone was seen only once. The chain has TRBV4-2 and TRBJ2-7; the match to TRBD1 covers 9 bases. The CDR3 runs to 17 residues. Germline V CDR1 and CDR2: LGHNA, YNFKEQ. V was pared by 0 bases and J by 5 bases, with 11 bases of the junction left unmatched. The CDR3 is CASSQDVGDRGWHEQYF. The CDR3 nucleotides read TGTGCCAGCAGCCAAGATGTAGGAGACAGGGGGTGGCACGAGCAGTACTTC.

The V call is TRBV9, the J call TRBJ2-3, with D perhaps TRBD1 (6 bases). Trimming took off 0 bases at V and 7 bases at J, with 15 bases between the two ends. Germline CDR1 reads SGDLS; CDR2 reads YYNGEE. This CDR3 contains 15 residues. The CDR3 DNA follows: TGTGCCAGCAGCGTAGTCGCGCAGGGGAAGAATACGCAGTATTTT. It codes for CASSVVAQGKNTQYF. Variable domain in full (rest from reference TRBV9 and TRBJ2-3): DSGVTQTPKHLITATGQRVTLRCSPRSGDLSVYWYQQSLDQGLQFLIQYYNGEERAKGNILERFSAQQFPDLHSELNLSSLELGDSALYFCASSVVAQGKNTQYFGPGTRLTVL.

V is TRBV4-3 and J is TRBJ2-3, with a possible D match to TRBD2 (6 bases). CDR1 LGHNA and CDR2 YSLEER come from the germline V gene. V was cut by 2 bases and J by 2 bases, with 14 bases left in between. The CDR3 is made up of 16 amino acids. The CDR3 loop reads CASSQTGTGPTDTQYF. CDR3 coding DNA: TGCGCCAGCAGCCAAACCGGGACTGGCCCCACAGATACGCAGTATTTT.

This chain joins TRBV2 and TRBJ1-1, with 7 positions matching TRBD1. Unmatched junction bases numbered 15, after V lost 5 bases and J lost 0 bases. Per germline, CDR1 SNHLY and CDR2 FYNNEI. The CDR3 loop spans 18 amino acids. CDR3 DNA: TGTGCCAGCAGTCCCCATGGACAGGTGGGGGTTGTGAACACTGAAGCTTTCTTT. Protein sequence: CASSPHGQVGVVNTEAFF.

The CDR3 nucleotides are TGTGCCAGCAGTTACTTACTAGCGGGAGGGATCCGTGAGCAGTTCTTC. Its translation is CASSYLLAGGIREQFF. The rearrangement links TRBV6-5 to TRBJ2-1; 13 bases match TRBD2. The CDR3 covers 16 residues. V lost 1 base and J lost 9; bases outside the gene matches: 6. Germline V lookup: CDR1 MNHEY, CDR2 SVGAGI.

Only a few counts were recorded for this clone. The V and J genes are TRBV5-4 and TRBJ2-3; TRBD2 agrees at 7 bases. V lost 3 bases to trimming and J lost 2 bases; unmatched junction nucleotides: 12. The V gene's germline CDR1 is SGHNT and CDR2 YYREEE (reference sequence). The CDR3 contains 17 residues. CDR3 bases: TGTGCCAGCAGCTCTGCAATGGTGGGAGGGTTCACAGATACGCAGTATTTT. This gives the protein CASSSAMVGGFTDTQYF.

This chain connects TRBV27 to TRBJ2-1; 8 bases are a match to TRBD1. The CDR3 spans 13 residues. Germline V gives CDR1 MNHEY, CDR2 SMNVEV (reference sequence). Trimming cost V 3 bases and J 12 bases; bases outside gene matches: 7. The CDR3: CASSFPGTGGQFF. CDR3 DNA: TGTGCCAGCAGTTTTCCGGGAACAGGGGGGCAGTTCTTC.